This T cell receptor beta chain is from a study of Graves' ophthalmopathy and Graves' hyperthyroidism (dated by TCRdb to 2017 to 2018). A note on the overall study: Peripheral blood samples were taken at the time of initial diagnosis, before any treatment was given. The study used signatures of the TCR beta repertoire to tell Graves' ophthalmopathy apart from Graves' hyperthyroidism and to predict which patients would progress to ophthalmopathy. In total, under 150 blood samples were TCR-sequenced: approximately 42 ophthalmopathy, under 80 hyperthyroidism and approximately 17 hyperthyroidism-to-ophthalmopathy patients. A discovery set of 95 to 100 patients (around 44 ophthalmopathy, 57 stable hyperthyroidism) was enrolled to explore V-J signatures distinguishing ophthalmopathy from hyperthyroidism. An independent validation cohort was composed of some 18 hyperthyroidism patients and 15 to 17 patients who later progressed from hyperthyroidism to ophthalmopathy. In more than five hyperthyroidism patients, T-cell repertoires of thyroid tissue and blood were compared. Following sampling, methimazole starting at 30 mg daily was administered to hyperthyroidism patients, and high-dose intravenous methylprednisolone was administered to ophthalmopathy patients. The approximately 95 discovery patients were divided at random into training and test sets in a 7:3 ratio. Points the paper makes about the study in general: In validation, the model predicted ophthalmopathy progression with about 64% sensitivity and 72% to 80% specificity; eleven to twelve predicted patients were CT-confirmed with GO in a median of around 6 months. In cross-validation, the 13-signature model distinguished ophthalmopathy from stable hyperthyroidism with almost 90% sensitivity and around 82% specificity, and in the test set the corresponding values were about 80% and 75%. Most expanded thyroid clonotypes with frequency above 0.001 were also detected in blood, suggesting blood repertoires may reflect the thyroid immune response. No statistical method was used to predetermine the sample size, and group allocation was not hidden from the investigators.

This clonotype was seen ten or more times. It lacks a known antigen. No base qualities exist here, and no much larger clone lies one base off it. The germline V gene specifies MGHDK as CDR1 and SYGVNS as CDR2. The CDR3 numbers 14 residues from cysteine through phenylalanine. CDR3 DNA is the only sequence kept; it has 42 bases, read in frame from the first base. V loses 1 base, J loses 7 bases, and the germline ends lie 11 bases apart. TCR beta CDR3 regions were amplified from RNA transcripts for repertoire sequencing. The first round of RT-PCR was done with HTBI primers and the Qiagen OneStep RT-PCR kit, and was followed by a second round of multiplex PCR, then size selection and purification. Libraries were sequenced paired-end with 100 bp reads on an Illumina HiSeq2000. In the paper's pipeline: SOAPnuke was used for read processing, and reads with adapters, uncalled bases, a mean Phred below 15, or no exact constant-primer or identifier match were discarded. High-quality paired reads were merged with COPE v1.2.5. Clonotypes were defined as unique nucleotide sequences and were aligned to IMGT TRB V, D and J references using MiTCR v1.1. The analysis was limited to V-J combinations with a frequency above 0.0001, which together covered roughly 99% of repertoires. A TCR clonal expansion and chaos score per V-J combination was defined as the ratio of F50 clonal expansion to chaos observed in the TCRdist matrix. Features were reduced by Welch's t-statistics and random forest to roughly 14 V-J combinations, which fed a naive Bayes classifier. The Morisita-Horn index was used to measure how similar the thyroid and blood repertoires were. The public reads were reanalyzed by TCRdb: fastp trimming at Q25, MiXCR alignment, in-frame beta chains only. Rows with a matching CDR3 protein are joined into one entry that keeps the most common DNA and genes. The V and J calls shown here were made by TCRdb, not taken from the authors' results. For this sample the table gives about 370,000 distinct CDR3 sequences, of which 15% to 20% were detected only once. The biggest ten clones account for 1.5% to 2% of the sample.

Patients with ophthalmopathy had moderately to severely active disease, with a Clinical Activity Score of 3 or more, a NOSPECS grade of 4 or more, and a disease duration of less than 3 months. Patients with other autoimmune diseases, uncontrolled infections, pregnancy or lactation were excluded. Diagnosis was based on clinical symptoms, serum thyroxine, TRAb, thyroid ultrasound and orbital computed tomography. PBMCs were isolated from about 9.2 ml of fresh peripheral blood by Ficoll-Paque density gradient centrifugation. Total RNA was extracted using Trizol reagent, and RNA quality was checked on an Agilent 2100 Bioanalyzer.

This receptor was obtained from a woman in her late teens or twenties with Graves' ophthalmopathy. Donor details come from another sample of the same person, matched by shared clones. This chain is built from TRBV25-1 and TRBJ2-4; a confident D gene designation cannot be given. Sequencing was carried out using peripheral blood. The nucleotide sequence is TGTGCCAGCAGTGAATGGGCGGAAGTTAACATTCAGTACTTC. Its product reads: CASSEWAEVNIQYF. Reference TRBV25-1 and TRBJ2-4 genes cover what lies past the CDR3, so the full variable domain is EADIYQTPRYLVIGTGKKITLECSQTMGHDKMYWYQQDPGMELHLIHYSYGVNSTEKGDLSSESTVSRIRTEHFPLTLESARPSHTSQYLCASSEWAEVNIQYFGAGTRLSVL.